The entry below describes one T cell receptor beta chain. The data derive from a study of blood T cell repertoires in COVID-19. Some clones are missing from TCRdb's copy, which holds only in-frame ones; the method was immunoSEQ multiplex PCR. Of more than 300,000 clones in the sample, over 85% are singletons; the top ten hold about 8.4%. Germline loops: CDR1 SGHRS, CDR2 YFSETQ. The CDR3 runs to 15 residues. The germline V and J ends were trimmed by 4 bases and 3 bases, with 15 bases remaining between them. Source material: PBMCs or T cells enriched from blood (not recorded which). The chain uses TRBV5-1 and TRBJ2-3; weak D call: TRBD1 (6 bases). This sequence was found in a woman aged 25 to 39 who had recovered from COVID-19. The CDR3 DNA is TGCGCCAGCAGCACCGGGACAAAGCGAACAGATACGCAGTATTTT. It is translated as CASSTGTKRTDTQYF.